A selection of T cell receptor beta chains follows, all from one sample in a study of shared clonotypes between healthy human individuals. Profiled with immunoSEQ multiplex PCR; TCRdb holds only in-frame clones, not every one. The table includes roughly 660,000 clones, around 90% detected once. Sequenced material: memory CD8+ T cells from PBMCs. The receptor set was obtained from a man younger than 35 in good health. Some clones in this sample may be carry-over from other donors' samples. Both conserved end residues are part of each CDR3. For some rows the clone size is stated as once, few or many, or as a class when expanded; others skip it.

J | V | size | CDR3
TRBJ1-2 | TRBV5-6 | NA | CASSLHRQGWGYTF
TRBJ1-5 | TRBV5-5 | NA | CASSLSAGGNQPQHF
TRBJ2-7 | TRBV7-8 | NA | CASSPGWPAVNSYEQYF
TRBJ2-5 | TRBV11-2 | NA | CASSARPGQDQETQYF
TRBJ2-7 | TRBV28 | NA | CASSSHRDSSTYEQYF
TRBJ2-2 | TRBV7-9 | NA | CASSGPGTIAAGELFF
TRBJ2-7 | TRBV5-8 | NA | CASSLTPDRYF
TRBJ1-3 | TRBV7-8 | NA | CASSLANLVSGNTIYF
TRBJ2-2 | TRBV13 | NA | CASSYIGQLDTGELFF
TRBJ1-1 | TRBV29-1 | few | CSVAKGGYTEAFF
TRBJ2-2 | TRBV27 | NA | CASSPWASGGRGELFF
TRBJ2-3 | TRBV27 | NA | CASSLSGRATDTQYF
TRBJ1-2 | TRBV5-4 | NA | CASSWAQGGLYGYTF
TRBJ2-2 | TRBV6-5 | NA | CASSYRPGGVTGELFF
TRBJ1-6 | TRBV28 | NA | CASSFGTDNSPLHF
TRBJ2-2 | TRBV19 | NA | CASSIPGQELNTGELFF
TRBJ1-3 | TRBV4-3 | NA | CASSPSGTIGNTIYF
TRBJ2-7 | TRBV28 | NA | CASSLVPESYEQYF
TRBJ2-7 | TRBV27 | NA | CASSPSRSYEQYF
TRBJ2-7 | TRBV25-1 | NA | CASSESMGGTYEQYF
TRBJ2-7 | TRBV9 | NA | CASSVESGTVLDEQYF
TRBJ2-2 | TRBV7-6 | NA | CASSLGSGPNTGELFF
TRBJ1-1 | TRBV27 | few | CASSSGRNTEAFF
TRBJ1-6 | TRBV27 | many | CASSFGGVGNSPLHF
TRBJ2-5 | TRBV7-9 | few | CASSLSGDQETQYF
TRBJ2-7 | TRBV13 | NA | CASRGQGISYEQYF
TRBJ2-5 | TRBV28 | NA | CASSLIGVKQETQYF
TRBJ1-2 | TRBV19 | NA | CASSIDLRVVSGYTF
TRBJ1-1 | TRBV14 | NA | CASSQDLQNTEAFF
TRBJ2-7 | TRBV28 | NA | CASRRDVNEQYF
TRBJ2-5 | TRBV7-9 | many | CASSSRGLGPETQYF
TRBJ1-5 | TRBV28 | NA | CASSPPRGHSQPQHF
TRBJ2-7 | TRBV28 | NA | CASRASGSNYEQYF
TRBJ2-7 | TRBV28 | NA | CASSLSLQGTHEQYF
TRBJ1-4 | TRBV9 | NA | CASSATPGGNEKLFF
TRBJ2-5 | TRBV18 | NA | CASSPWDSRETQYF
TRBJ2-1 | TRBV27 | few | CASRTSGRALRHEQFF
TRBJ1-2 | TRBV19 | NA | CASRGDSPNYGYTF
TRBJ1-2 | TRBV5-6 | NA | CASSPRIRDGVAAYGYTF
TRBJ2-7 | TRBV28 | NA | CASSMTRSQADEQYF
TRBJ1-5 | TRBV28 | once | CASMVGGDGNQPQHF
TRBJ1-5 | TRBV27 | NA | CASRLGGNQPQHF
TRBJ1-5 | TRBV7-9 | NA | CASSLQGANQPQHF
TRBJ2-1 | TRBV18 | NA | CASSPWRESSYNEQFF
TRBJ2-7 | TRBV28 | NA | CASSETGDYEQYF
TRBJ2-7 | TRBV7-6 | NA | CASSLVDRGHEQYF
TRBJ2-2 | TRBV4-1 | few | CASSPLGGGTGELFF
TRBJ2-3 | TRBV5-6 | NA | CASSSMGGLTDTQYF
TRBJ2-7 | TRBV6-6 | NA | CASSDGNSYEQYF
TRBJ1-5 | TRBV5-5 | NA | CASSSGYSNQPQHF
TRBJ1-2 | TRBV6-5 | NA | CASSYSSGHINYGYTF
TRBJ2-7 | TRBV27 | NA | CASSLNHFYEQYF
TRBJ2-1 | TRBV9 | NA | CASSAPSSSYNEQFF
TRBJ2-1 | TRBV6-1 | NA | CASSVSRSGTGKFF